This is a list of T cell receptor beta chains from one sample in a study of PD-L1 blockade in urothelial cancer. Assay: immunoSEQ multiplex PCR; the TCRdb copy retains only in-frame clones and omits some. Of about 130,000 clones listed, approximately 85% are singletons. The sample was PBMCs, taken around atezolizumab (anti-PD-L1) treatment. The receptor set was obtained from a man aged 45 to 65 with urothelial cancer. Both conserved end residues are part of each CDR3. Fields, in order: CDR3 protein, CDR3 DNA, clone size, J gene, V gene, D gene. D genes are given only for firm matches. Expanded clones get a size class; other rows say once, few or many, or leave the size out.

CASRSGTSGRAVGGELFF TGTGCCAGCAGATCCGGGACTAGCGGGAGGGCCGTGGGTGGGGAGCTGTTTTTT . TRBJ2-2 TRBV27 TRBD2
CASSLTGANVLTF TGTGCCAGCTCCCTTACTGGGGCCAACGTCCTGACTTTC . TRBJ2-6 TRBV2 .
CASSAGTGVVEQYF TGCGCCAGCAGCGCCGGGACAGGGGTCGTCGAGCAGTACTTC . TRBJ2-7 TRBV5-1 TRBD1
CASSQGMTVESQPQHF TGTGCCAGCAGTCAAGGGATGACAGTTGAGAGTCAGCCCCAGCATTTT . TRBJ1-5 TRBV5-5 .
CASSFRGNRDEQYF TGTGCCAGCAGTTTCCGGGGTAACCGCGACGAGCAGTACTTC . TRBJ2-7 TRBV28 .
CASSDALAGGHNEQFF TGTGCCAGCAGTGATGCACTAGCGGGAGGCCACAATGAGCAGTTCTTC few TRBJ2-1 TRBV25-1 TRBD2
CASSSPGQSNYGYTF TGTGCCAGCAGTTCCCCGGGACAATCGAACTATGGCTACACCTTC . TRBJ1-2 TRBV6-5 .
CASSVGSGREGSEQFF TGTGCCAGCAGCGTAGGGAGTGGGCGGGAGGGGAGTGAGCAGTTCTTC . TRBJ2-1 TRBV9 TRBD2
CASSEGTGVNQPQHF TGCGCCAGCAGCGAGGGGACAGGGGTGAATCAGCCCCAGCATTTT . TRBJ1-5 TRBV5-1 TRBD1
CASSYATFATNEKLFF TGTGCCAGCAGTTACGCCACATTTGCAACTAATGAAAAACTGTTTTTT . TRBJ1-4 TRBV6-6 .
CASSPSGSPYEQYF TGTGCCAGCTCACCTAGCGGGAGCCCCTACGAGCAGTACTTC . TRBJ2-7 TRBV18 TRBD2
CASSETGGSSYNEQFF TGCGCCAGCAGTGAGACTGGCGGGAGCTCCTACAATGAGCAGTTCTTC . TRBJ2-1 TRBV10-1 TRBD2
CSVGTGTYTDTQYF TGCAGCGTTGGGACTGGGACATACACAGATACGCAGTATTTT . TRBJ2-3 TRBV29-1 .
CASSRLILAGNSYEQYF TGTGCCAGTAGTCGCCTCATTCTGGCGGGGAATTCCTACGAGCAGTACTTC . TRBJ2-7 TRBV19 .
CASSHGRGGQDTQYF TGCGCCAGCTCACACGGCCGGGGGGGGCAAGATACGCAGTATTTT . TRBJ2-3 TRBV5-1 TRBD2
CASSTPGQNTEAFF TGTGCCAGCAGTACTCCGGGACAGAACACTGAAGCTTTCTTT . TRBJ1-1 TRBV6-6 .
CASSSRPGETQYF TGTGCCAGCAGTTCCCGCCCCGGAGAGACCCAGTACTTC . TRBJ2-5 TRBV27 .
CASSRRGDTVGYGYTF TGCGCCAGCAGCCGGCGGGGGGACACCGTCGGCTATGGCTACACCTTC . TRBJ1-2 TRBV4-1 .
CASSKGQGAQGYTF TGTGCCAGCAGTAAGGGACAGGGGGCGCAGGGCTACACCTTC . TRBJ1-2 TRBV6-5 TRBD1
CASGVTGLTGELFF TGTGCCAGCGGGGTGACAGGATTGACCGGGGAGCTGTTTTTT . TRBJ2-2 TRBV28 .
CASSRRRGAEAFF TGTGCCAGCAGCCGGAGGCGGGGGGCGGAAGCTTTCTTT . TRBJ1-1 TRBV27 .
CASSLSSGRYSYEQYF TGTGCCAGCAGCCTCTCTAGCGGGCGTTACTCCTACGAGCAGTACTTC . TRBJ2-7 TRBV7-2 TRBD2
CATSRDNGDPWTEAFF TGTGCCACCAGCAGAGATAACGGGGATCCCTGGACTGAAGCTTTCTTT . TRBJ1-1 TRBV15 .
CASSVGGASGEKLFF TGTGCCAGCAGCGTAGGGGGCGCGAGTGGAGAAAAACTGTTTTTT . TRBJ1-4 TRBV9 .
CASSHSGPSYGSTDTQYF TGTGCCAGCAGTCATAGCGGCCCTAGTTACGGTAGCACAGATACGCAGTATTTT . TRBJ2-3 TRBV9 .
CASSLGGSFDTQYF TGTGCCAGCAGCTTGGGCGGGAGCTTCGATACGCAGTATTTT few TRBJ2-3 TRBV5-6 TRBD2
CASSLRTVNQPQHF TGTGCCAGCAGCCTTAGGACAGTAAATCAGCCCCAGCATTTT . TRBJ1-5 TRBV6-1 .
CASSQGLLGYNEQFF TGTGCCAGCAGCCAGGGTCTTTTAGGGTACAATGAGCAGTTCTTC . TRBJ2-1 TRBV7-3 .